This TCR beta chain originates from a study of tumor and adjacent non-tumor tissue in lung cancer. Whole-study findings and limits: Patients with more diverse tumor TCRs had worse survival.

There are a few counts of this clonotype. What it recognizes is unknown. A much larger clone differs from this one at a single base, so this may be a read error. No cell sorting was done before RNA was extracted from the tissue. Newly diagnosed lung cancer patients had thoracic surgery in China, August–late 2014, without prior chemotherapy. The library came from three nested PCR rounds adapted from ARM-PCR protocols. TCRdb itself ran the multiplex PCR reads through MiXCR, one entry per CDR3 protein. The table records around 210,000 distinct CDR3 sequences, about 76% of them present only once. The length of the CDR3 is 15 residues. Germline V gene lookup returns CDR1 LGHNA and CDR2 YNFKEQ.

Sequencing was performed on lung tumor tissue. This receptor was identified in a man aged 60-69 years with non-small cell lung cancer. The chain uses TRBV4-2 and TRBJ2-1; no clear D. The CDR3 reads CASGQDRGDYNEQFF. The CDR3 coding sequence is TGTGCCAGCGGCCAAGATCGAGGAGACTACAATGAGCAGTTCTTC.